The clone carrying this T cell receptor beta chain was detected a few times. A universal primer binding site was introduced by template switching. The final cDNA contained unique molecular identifiers. TCRdb reprocessed the 5' RACE reads via MiXCR and lists one record per CDR3 protein. The table shows 600,000 to 700,000 distinct CDR3 sequences, with 20% to 25% occurring only once. The source of the sample is a study of identical twins. Per germline, CDR1 SGHTA and CDR2 FQGNSA. This CDR3 region has 13 residues. V was trimmed by 9 bases and J by 0 bases, leaving 9 bases between them. These data also featured in a second study, about T cells expressing NK-cell markers. This second report adds: An anti-gamma-delta TCR antibody was added in several experiments. It restricted sorting to alpha-beta TCR-expressing T cells. Dominant NKG2C+ clonotypes made up about 1.0-7.5% of CD8+ T cells in about six donors.

This receptor was obtained from a woman in her late teens or twenties in good health. V usage is TRBV7-2 and J usage is TRBJ1-5; D gene uncertain. Sequenced: PBMCs. The CDR3 loop is CASGKGSNQPQHF. In nucleotides, the CDR3 is TGTGCCAGTGGGAAGGGTAGCAATCAGCCCCAGCATTTT.